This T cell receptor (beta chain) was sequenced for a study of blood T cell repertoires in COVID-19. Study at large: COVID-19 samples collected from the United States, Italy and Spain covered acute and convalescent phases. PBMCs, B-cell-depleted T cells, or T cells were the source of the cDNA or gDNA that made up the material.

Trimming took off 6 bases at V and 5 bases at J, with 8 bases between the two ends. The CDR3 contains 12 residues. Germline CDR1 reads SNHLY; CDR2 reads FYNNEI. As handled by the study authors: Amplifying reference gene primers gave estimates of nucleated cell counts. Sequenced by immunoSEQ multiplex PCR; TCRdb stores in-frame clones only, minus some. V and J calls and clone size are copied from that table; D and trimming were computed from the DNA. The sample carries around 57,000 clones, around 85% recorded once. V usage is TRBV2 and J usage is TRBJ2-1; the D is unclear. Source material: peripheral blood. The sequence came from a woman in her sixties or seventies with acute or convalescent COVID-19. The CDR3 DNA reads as TGTGCCAGCAGACAGAACGACAATGAGCAGTTCTTC. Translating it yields CASRQNDNEQFF.